This TCR beta chain was sequenced in a study of cytomegalovirus exposure and HLA in healthy donors. 60 Vbeta and 13 Jbeta primers were used in PCR. The protocol was immunoSEQ multiplex PCR, while the TCRdb copy is restricted to in-frame clones and leaves out a portion. The table includes approximately 130,000 clones, under 85% detected once. Germline CDR1 and CDR2: SGHKS and YYEKEE (reference sequence). The CDR3 totals 16 residues. This TCR came from a young man in good health and CMV-seronegative. V is TRBV5-5 and J is TRBJ2-5, with D possibly TRBD1 on 5 matching bases. TRBJ2-7 matches the DNA end more closely, so the J call is doubtful. Sequenced material: PBMCs. CDR3 in DNA: TGTGCCAGCAGCTCCCTGGTTGGGGCCGTCGGTCTCGAGCAGTACTTC. Its protein is CASSSLVGAVGLEQYF.